Below, 3 T cell receptor beta chains from the same sample are listed, as sequenced in a study of beta chain features in type 1 diabetes. TCRB transcripts that were expressed got sequenced, as all of the isolated RNA had been reverse transcribed. This table comes from immunoSEQ multiplex PCR, and its TCRdb copy is limited to in-frame clones, with some not included. The sample includes more than 120,000 clones, over 9.5% of them seen just once. The material sequenced was naive CD4+ T cells from blood. The receptors were sampled from a man younger than 35 in good health.

This clone was counted between two and nine times. The V gene is TRBV6-5, the J gene TRBJ2-7; no firm D call. With 3 bases removed from V and 3 bases from J, the gap between germline ends came to 9 bases. Germline-derived CDR1 and CDR2 are MNHEY and SVGAGI. The CDR3 is made up of 13 amino acids. CDR3 in amino acids: CASSYHGVYEQYF. The CDR3, as DNA: TGTGCCAGCAGTTATCACGGAGTCTACGAGCAGTACTTC.

This clone has more than one count but fewer than ten. The rearrangement links TRBV2 to TRBJ2-2, with 8 bases aligning to TRBD1. The CDR3 contains 17 residues. CDR1 and CDR2 (germline): SNHLY, FYNNEI. The V and J ends lost 2 bases and 6 bases, in that order; junction bases with no gene match: 11. CDR3 residues: CASSEPLGTGGAGELFF. The CDR3 DNA follows: TGTGCCAGCAGTGAACCGTTGGGGACAGGAGGGGCCGGGGAGCTGTTTTTT.

The table lists this clone with a few counts. The gene calls are TRBV7-3 and TRBJ1-6; D is uncertain. Trimming shortened V by 8 bases and J by 0 bases, and 5 bases separated the two germline ends. This CDR3 has 13 residues. CDR1 and CDR2 from the germline V gene are SGHTA and FQGTGA. The CDR3 DNA follows: TGTGCCAGCGGGAGCTCCTATAATTCACCCCTCCACTTT. It encodes CASGSSYNSPLHF.